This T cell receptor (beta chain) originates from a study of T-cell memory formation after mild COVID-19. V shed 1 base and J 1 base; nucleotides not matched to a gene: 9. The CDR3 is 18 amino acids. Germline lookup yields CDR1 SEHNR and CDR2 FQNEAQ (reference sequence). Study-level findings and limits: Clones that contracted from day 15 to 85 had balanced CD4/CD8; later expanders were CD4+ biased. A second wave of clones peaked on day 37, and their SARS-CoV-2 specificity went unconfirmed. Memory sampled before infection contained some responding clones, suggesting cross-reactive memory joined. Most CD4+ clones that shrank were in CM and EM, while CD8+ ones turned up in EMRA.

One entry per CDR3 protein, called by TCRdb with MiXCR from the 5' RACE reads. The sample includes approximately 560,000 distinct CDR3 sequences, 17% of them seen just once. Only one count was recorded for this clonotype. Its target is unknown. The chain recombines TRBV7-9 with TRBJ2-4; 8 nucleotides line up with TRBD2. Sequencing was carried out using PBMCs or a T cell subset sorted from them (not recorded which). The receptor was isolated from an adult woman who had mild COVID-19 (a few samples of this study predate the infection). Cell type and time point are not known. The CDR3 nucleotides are TGTGCCAGCAGCTTAGATGCGGGAGGAAGTGGGGCCAAAAACATTCAGTACTTC. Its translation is CASSLDAGGSGAKNIQYF.